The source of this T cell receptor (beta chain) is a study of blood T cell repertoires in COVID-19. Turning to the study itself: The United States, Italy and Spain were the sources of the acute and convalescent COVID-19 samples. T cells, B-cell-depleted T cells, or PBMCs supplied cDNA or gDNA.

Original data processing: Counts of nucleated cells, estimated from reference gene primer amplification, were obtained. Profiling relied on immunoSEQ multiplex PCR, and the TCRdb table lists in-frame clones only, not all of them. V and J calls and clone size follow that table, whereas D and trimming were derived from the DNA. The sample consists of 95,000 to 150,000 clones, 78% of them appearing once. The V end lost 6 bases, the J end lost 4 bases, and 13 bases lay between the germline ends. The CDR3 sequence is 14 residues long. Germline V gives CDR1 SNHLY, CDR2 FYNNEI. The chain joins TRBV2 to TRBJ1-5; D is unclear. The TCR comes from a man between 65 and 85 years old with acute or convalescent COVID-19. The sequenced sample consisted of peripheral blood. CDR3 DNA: TGTGCCAGCAGGGCAGAAGCTAGTAATCAGCCCCAGCATTTT. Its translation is CASRAEASNQPQHF.